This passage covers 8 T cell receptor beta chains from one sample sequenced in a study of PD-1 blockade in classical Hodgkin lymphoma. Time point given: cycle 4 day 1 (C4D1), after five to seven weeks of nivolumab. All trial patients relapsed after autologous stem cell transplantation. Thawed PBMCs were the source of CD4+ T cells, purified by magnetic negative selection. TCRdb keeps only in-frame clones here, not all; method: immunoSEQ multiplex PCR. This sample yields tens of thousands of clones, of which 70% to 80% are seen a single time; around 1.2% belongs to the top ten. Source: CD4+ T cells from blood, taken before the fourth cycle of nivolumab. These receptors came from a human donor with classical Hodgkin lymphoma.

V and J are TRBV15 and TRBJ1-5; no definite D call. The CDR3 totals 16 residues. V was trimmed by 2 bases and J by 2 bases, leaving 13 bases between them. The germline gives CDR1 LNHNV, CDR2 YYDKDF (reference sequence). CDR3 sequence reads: CATSRPDLKGNQPQHF. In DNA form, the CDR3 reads TGTGCCACCAGCAGACCCGACCTAAAAGGCAATCAGCCCCAGCATTTT.

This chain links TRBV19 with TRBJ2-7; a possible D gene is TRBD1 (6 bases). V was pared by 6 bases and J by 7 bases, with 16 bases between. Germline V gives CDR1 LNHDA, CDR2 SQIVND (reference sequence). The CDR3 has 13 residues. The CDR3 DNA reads TGTGCCAGTAGCCAGCAGGGGCGGTGGGAGCAGTACTTC. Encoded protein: CASSQQGRWEQYF. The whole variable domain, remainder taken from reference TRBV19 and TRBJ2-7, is DGGITQSPKYLFRKEGQNVTLSCEQNLNHDAMYWYRQDPGQGLRLIYYSQIVNDFQKGDIAEGYSVSREKKESFPLTVTSAQKNPTAFYLCASSQQGRWEQYFGPGTRLTVT.

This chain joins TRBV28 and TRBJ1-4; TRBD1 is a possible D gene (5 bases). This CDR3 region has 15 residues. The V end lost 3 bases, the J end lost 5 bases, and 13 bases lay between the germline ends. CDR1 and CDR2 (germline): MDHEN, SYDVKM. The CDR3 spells CASSFGGFVNEKLFF. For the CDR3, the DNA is TGTGCCAGCAGTTTTGGGGGGTTTGTGAATGAAAAACTGTTTTTT.

CDR3 in DNA: TGTGCCAGCAGTTACGACACTGAAGCTTTCTTT. Its protein product is CASSYDTEAFF. V and J are TRBV6-6 and TRBJ1-1; D is ambiguous. This CDR3 has 11 residues. Germline assignment: CDR1 MNHNY and CDR2 SVGAGI (reference sequence). The V end was cut by 2 bases, the J end by 3 bases, with 1 base between.

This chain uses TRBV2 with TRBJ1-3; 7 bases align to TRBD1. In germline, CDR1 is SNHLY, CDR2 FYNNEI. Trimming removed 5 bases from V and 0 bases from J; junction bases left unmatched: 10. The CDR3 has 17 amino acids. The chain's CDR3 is CASSLTGTDLSGNTIYF. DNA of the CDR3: TGTGCCAGCAGTTTGACAGGGACAGACCTCTCTGGAAACACCATATATTTT. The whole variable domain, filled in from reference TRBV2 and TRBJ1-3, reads EPEVTQTPSHQVTQMGQEVILRCVPISNHLYFYWYRQILGQKVEFLVSFYNNEISEKSEIFDDQFSVERPDGSNFTLKIRSTKLEDSAMYFCASSLTGTDLSGNTIYFGEGSWLTVV.

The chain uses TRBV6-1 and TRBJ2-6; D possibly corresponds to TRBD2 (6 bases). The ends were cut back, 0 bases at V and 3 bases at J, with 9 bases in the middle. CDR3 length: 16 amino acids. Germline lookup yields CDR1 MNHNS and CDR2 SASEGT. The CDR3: CASSEARGYGANVLTF. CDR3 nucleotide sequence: TGTGCCAGCAGTGAAGCGCGGGGCTATGGGGCCAACGTCCTGACTTTC.

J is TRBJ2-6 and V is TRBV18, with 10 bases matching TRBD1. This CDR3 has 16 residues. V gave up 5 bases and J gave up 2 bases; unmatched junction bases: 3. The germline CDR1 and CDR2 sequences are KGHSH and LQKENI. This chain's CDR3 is CASSRDRGAGANVLTF. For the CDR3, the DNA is TGTGCCAGCTCAAGGGACAGGGGAGCTGGGGCCAACGTCCTGACTTTC.

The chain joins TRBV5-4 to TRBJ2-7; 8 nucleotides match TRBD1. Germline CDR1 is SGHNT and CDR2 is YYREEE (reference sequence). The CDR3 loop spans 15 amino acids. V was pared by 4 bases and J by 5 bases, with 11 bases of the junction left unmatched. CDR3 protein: CASSPQGAGEDEQYF. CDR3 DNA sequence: TGTGCCAGCAGCCCCCAGGGGGCAGGGGAGGACGAGCAGTACTTC.